These 18 T cell receptor beta chains came from one sample sequenced in a study of cytomegalovirus exposure and HLA in healthy donors. The PCR made use of 60 Vbeta and 13 Jbeta primers. TCRdb keeps only in-frame clones here, not all; method: immunoSEQ multiplex PCR. In the table there are around 76,000 clones, 78% of which are singletons. The specimen was PBMCs. Every receptor here comes from a woman aged 40 to 50 in good health and CMV-seropositive.

The chain uses TRBV5-1 and TRBJ2-3; no clear D. This CDR3 has 14 amino acids. V lost 0 bases and J lost 5, with 10 bases in between. In germline, CDR1 is SGHRS, CDR2 YFSETQ. The CDR3 reads CASSLVPTRDTQYF. The CDR3 DNA reads TGCGCCAGCAGCTTGGTCCCGACACGAGATACGCAGTATTTT. Drawing the rest from reference TRBV5-1 and TRBJ2-3, the complete variable domain is KAGVTQTPRYLIKTRGQQVTLSCSPISGHRSVSWYQQTPGQGLQFLFEYFSETQRNKGNFPGRFSGRQFSNSRSEMNVSTLELGDSALYLCASSLVPTRDTQYFGPGTRLTVL.

Written as DNA, the CDR3 is TGTGCCAGCAGTGCCGGACAGGGGTGGGAAGAGACCCAGTACTTC. Amino acid sequence: CASSAGQGWEETQYF. The rearrangement joins TRBV6-5 to TRBJ2-5, with 9 nucleotides matching TRBD1. CDR3 length equals 15 residues. CDR1 is MNHEY and CDR2 is SVGAGI in the germline V gene. The V segment lost 5 bases and the J segment 3 bases; nucleotides outside the gene matches: 7.

A few counts support this clone. V is TRBV18 and J is TRBJ1-4; no clear D gene. The ends were cut back, 6 bases at V and 7 bases at J, with 18 bases in the middle. CDR3 length: 15 residues. The V gene's germline CDR1 is KGHSH and CDR2 LQKENI. CDR3 sequence: CASSTSRGSGEKLFF. CDR3 DNA: TGTGCCAGCTCCACCAGCCGCGGAAGTGGTGAAAAACTGTTTTTT.

V and J are TRBV11-3 and TRBJ2-1; no definite D call. Trimming took 5 bases from V and 3 from J, leaving 11 bases between them. Germline CDR1 and CDR2: SGHNT and YENEEA. The CDR3 runs to 14 residues. As DNA, the CDR3 is TGTGCCAGCAGCCCATATGGCGGCTACAATGAGCAGTTCTTC. Protein sequence: CASSPYGGYNEQFF.

V is TRBV10-3 and J is TRBJ2-5; D may be TRBD2 (6 bases). The CDR3 covers 14 residues. The germline V gene has CDR1 ENHRY and CDR2 SYGVKD. Trimming pared 3 bases from V and 4 bases from J, leaving 12 bases between. CDR3 bases: TGTGCCATCAGTGACGGGTTCGGGGGAGAGACCCAGTACTTC. As protein: CAISDGFGGETQYF.

Concerning this clone itself: The sample has other DNA sequences that encode this CDR3 too. The genes are TRBV30 and TRBJ1-3, with D perhaps matching TRBD1 (6 bases). Trimming cost V 4 bases and J 2 bases, with 9 bases left between them. CDR3 length equals 13 residues. Germline CDR1 reads GTSNPN; CDR2 reads SVGIG (reference sequence). CDR3 sequence (DNA): TGTGCCTGGATTGGACAGCCTGGAAACACCATATATTTT. This gives the protein CAWIGQPGNTIYF.

The rearrangement joins TRBV20-1 to TRBJ1-2; TRBD1 agrees at 10 bases. The V gene's germline CDR1 is DFQATT and CDR2 SNEGSKA (reference sequence). The CDR3 has 10 residues. In DNA, the CDR3 is TGCAGAGGGACAGGGGTTCTCAACACCTTC. Translation gives CRGTGVLNTF.

The CDR3: CASSYRQGKYQETQYF. The CDR3, as DNA: TGTGCCAGCAGCTACCGACAGGGGAAGTACCAAGAGACCCAGTACTTC. The chain uses TRBV14 and TRBJ2-5; 8 bases map to TRBD1. Trimming cost V 5 bases and J 0 bases; bases outside gene matches: 8. The CDR3 has 16 amino acids. Germline CDR1 SGHDN, CDR2 FVKESK.

The chain joins TRBV5-1 to TRBJ2-1; 9 bases fit TRBD1. Germline V gene data show CDR1 as SGHRS and CDR2 as YFSETQ. With V trimmed by 5 bases and J by 0 bases, 3 bases remained unmatched. This CDR3 region has 15 residues. The CDR3 DNA reads TGCGCCAGCAGGAGACAGGGGGGCTCCTACAATGAGCAGTTCTTC. It specifies CASRRQGGSYNEQFF.

V and J are TRBV7-9 and TRBJ1-2; no firm D call. The CDR3 runs to 13 residues. The germline V and J ends were trimmed by 1 base and 4 bases, with 7 bases remaining between them. Germline CDR1 and CDR2: SEHNR and FQNEAQ (reference sequence). The CDR3 here is CASSLVQFYGYTF. The CDR3 DNA reads TGTGCCAGCAGCTTAGTACAGTTCTATGGCTACACCTTC.

The genes are TRBV18 and TRBJ1-1; no reliable D call. The CDR3 runs 13 residues. The germline V gene has CDR1 KGHSH and CDR2 LQKENI. V was shortened by 6 bases and J by 1 base, with 9 bases between the two germline ends. Here the CDR3 DNA reads TGTGCCAGCTCTCTGAGTTCGAACACTGAAGCTTTCTTT. Its protein product is CASSLSSNTEAFF.

The chain is built from TRBV19 and TRBJ2-3; D is unclear. The CDR3 totals 12 residues. Trimming pared 6 bases from V and 2 bases from J, leaving 6 bases between. CDR1 and CDR2 (germline): LNHDA, SQIVND (reference sequence). For the CDR3, the DNA is TGTGCCAGTAGCCCAAACACAGATACGCAGTATTTT. It translates to CASSPNTDTQYF.

The chain joins TRBV7-2 to TRBJ2-5; 9 bases align to TRBD2. V lost 4 bases to trimming and J lost 7 bases; unmatched junction nucleotides: 4. Germline V gives CDR1 SGHTA, CDR2 FQGNSA. The CDR3 consists of 13 residues. The CDR3 is CASSSTSGGTQYF. CDR3 DNA sequence: TGTGCCAGCAGCTCGACTAGCGGAGGGACCCAGTACTTC.

The J gene is TRBJ1-1, the V gene TRBV5-1, with D unresolved. There are 12 residues in the CDR3. Trimming shortened V by 0 bases and J by 4 bases, and 4 bases separated the two germline ends. Germline V gives CDR1 SGHRS, CDR2 YFSETQ. The CDR3 loop is CASSLGATEAFF. The DNA of the CDR3 is TGCGCCAGCAGCTTGGGGGCCACTGAAGCTTTCTTT.

J is TRBJ2-1 and V is TRBV6-5, with TRBD2 identical over 8 bases. This CDR3 comprises 15 residues. Germline-derived CDR1 and CDR2 are MNHEY and SVGAGI. After removal of 6 bases from V and 9 bases from J, the junction contained 13 bases not matched to a gene. CDR3 in DNA: TGTGCCAGCAGACCCGGGACTAGGGTTGGTGGTGAGCAGTTCTTC. Protein product: CASRPGTRVGGEQFF.

J is TRBJ2-2 and V is TRBV12-5; D is perhaps TRBD1 (5 bases). CDR1 LGHNT and CDR2 FRNRAP come from the germline V gene. V dropped 0 bases and J dropped 4 bases, with 12 bases sitting between them. The CDR3 has 16 amino acids. The CDR3 bases are TGTGCTAGTGGTTTGGTACTGGGGCAGTCCACCGGGGAGCTGTTTTTT. This encodes CASGLVLGQSTGELFF.

This chain uses TRBV10-3 with TRBJ2-2; 8 bases are shared with TRBD1. CDR1 ENHRY and CDR2 SYGVKD come from the germline V gene. The CDR3 is made up of 15 amino acids. V was pared by 8 bases and J by 6 bases, with 11 bases of the junction left unmatched. CDR3 sequence: CAISGSGGAAGELFF. CDR3 bases: TGTGCCATCTCAGGGTCAGGGGGCGCCGCCGGGGAGCTGTTTTTT.

J is TRBJ1-2 and V is TRBV11-2; D not certain. Germline loops: CDR1 SGHAT, CDR2 FQNNGV. Trimming cost V 3 bases and J 2 bases, with 16 bases left between them. The CDR3 is 16 residues long. In nucleotides, the CDR3 is TGTGCCAGCAGCTTCGCCCCAAGCCCCGAGAACTATGGCTACACCTTC. Translation: CASSFAPSPENYGYTF.